This T cell receptor beta chain was captured in a study of early T cells in non-severe SARS-CoV-2 infection. Study-wide context: From unsorted whole blood, bulk RNA was sequenced, and the chains remained unpaired. Study-level results: In VDJdb matching, anti-spike CD8 responses were favored while private and CD4 specificities went missing.

This clonotype appeared a few times. What it recognizes is unknown. Germline V lookup: CDR1 LGHNA, CDR2 YNFKEQ. The CDR3 runs to 12 residues. With 0 bases removed from V and 7 bases from J, the gap between germline ends came to 4 bases. Attachment of unique molecular identifiers was made to individual cDNA molecules. TCRdb re-called the 5' RACE reads with MiXCR, one entry per CDR3 protein. In the table there are tens of thousands of distinct CDR3 sequences, 9.5% to 15% of which are singletons. The chain uses TRBV4-2 and TRBJ2-1; D gene unclear. The source is an adult who was a healthcare worker with PCR-confirmed SARS-CoV-2 infection or an uninfected control (not recorded which). Sequenced material: whole blood. CDR3 amino acids: CASSQDKNEQFF. The CDR3 DNA follows: TGTGCCAGCAGCCAAGACAAGAATGAGCAGTTCTTC.